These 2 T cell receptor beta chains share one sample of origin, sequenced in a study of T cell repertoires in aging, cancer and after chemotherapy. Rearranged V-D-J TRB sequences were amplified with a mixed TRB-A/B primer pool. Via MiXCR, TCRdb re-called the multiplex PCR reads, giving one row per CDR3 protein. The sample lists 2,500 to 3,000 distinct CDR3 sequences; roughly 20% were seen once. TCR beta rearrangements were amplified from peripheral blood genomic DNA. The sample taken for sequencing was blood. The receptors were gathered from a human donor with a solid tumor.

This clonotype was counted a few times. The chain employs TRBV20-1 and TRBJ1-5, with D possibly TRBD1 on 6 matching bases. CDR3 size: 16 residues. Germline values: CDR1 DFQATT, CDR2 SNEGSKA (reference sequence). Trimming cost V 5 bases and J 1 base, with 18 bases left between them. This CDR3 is CSASAGGARSNQPQHF. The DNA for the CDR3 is TGCAGTGCTTCCGCGGGGGGGGCACGAAGCAATCAGCCCCAGCATTTT.

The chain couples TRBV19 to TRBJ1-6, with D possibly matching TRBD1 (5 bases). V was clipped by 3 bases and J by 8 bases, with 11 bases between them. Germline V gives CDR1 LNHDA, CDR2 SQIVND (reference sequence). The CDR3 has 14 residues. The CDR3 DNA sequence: TGTGCCAGTAGTATGGATGACAGATATTCACCCCTCCACTTT. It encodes CASSMDDRYSPLHF.